This T cell receptor (beta chain) appears in the sequencing data of a study of shared clonotypes between healthy human individuals. Study-wide points: At large depth, rarefaction still showed sorted-subset sequencing to be incomplete.

Deletions cut 8 bases from V and 5 bases from J, with 19 bases between. Germline V gene lookup returns CDR1 SEHNR and CDR2 FQNEAQ (reference sequence). The CDR3 is 15 amino acids. Turning to this clone: Its antigen is not identified.

The data were produced by immunoSEQ multiplex PCR, yet TCRdb's version contains in-frame clones alone and is incomplete. In the table there are approximately 1.4 million clones, around 98% of which are singletons. The sequenced sample was naive CD4+ T cells sorted from blood. Stated subset: CD45RA+ positively selected. V usage is TRBV7-9 and J usage is TRBJ2-1; no reliable D call. This clonotype originated in a young man in good health. Written as DNA, the CDR3 is TGTGCCAGCCAGCTTATTCGTGGTCTAAACAATGAGCAGTTCTTC. Encoded protein: CASQLIRGLNNEQFF.